One sample yielded the 5 T cell receptor beta chains listed below, sequenced in a study of blood T cell repertoires in COVID-19. Only in-frame clones appear in the TCRdb table, and some are missing; sequencing was by immunoSEQ multiplex PCR. The profile covers about 98,000 clones, with 84% appearing a single time and around 9.4% taken by the ten largest. Sequenced material: peripheral blood. The receptors here all came from a man in his forties or fifties with active or convalescent COVID-19.

This rearrangement joins TRBV27 to TRBJ2-6, with 12 bases lining up with TRBD2. CDR3 length equals 19 residues. Germline values: CDR1 MNHEY, CDR2 SMNVEV (reference sequence). Trimming removed 4 bases from V and 3 bases from J; junction bases left unmatched: 10. The CDR3 DNA follows: TGTGCCAGCAGTTCTCAGACTAGCGGGGGCCCTTATGGGGCCAACGTCCTGACTTTC. Translated: CASSSQTSGGPYGANVLTF. The full variable domain, with the rest looked up from reference TRBV27 and TRBJ2-6, is EAQVTQNPRYLITVTGKKLTVTCSQNMNHEYMSWYRQDPGLGLRQIYYSMNVEVTDKGDVPEGYKVSRKEKRNFPLILESPSPNQTSLYFCASSSQTSGGPYGANVLTFGAGSRLTVL.

The CDR3 sequence: CASNLFLTSGGGGELFF. The CDR3 nucleotides are TGTGCCAGCAACCTTTTCCTGACTAGCGGGGGCGGCGGGGAGCTGTTTTTT. This chain uses TRBV5-4 with TRBJ2-2, with 12 bases matching TRBD2. CDR1 and CDR2 from the germline V gene are SGHNT and YYREEE (reference sequence). The CDR3 is made up of 17 amino acids. V was clipped by 6 bases and J by 7 bases; unmatched bases: 13.

The rearrangement links TRBV20-1 to TRBJ1-1; D unresolved. Trimming took 6 bases from V and 4 from J, leaving 9 bases between them. This CDR3 is built from 11 residues. The germline gives CDR1 DFQATT, CDR2 SNEGSKA (reference sequence). Here the CDR3 reads CSATRGTEAFF. The CDR3 coding sequence is TGCAGTGCAACTCGGGGCACTGAAGCTTTCTTT.

Only one count was recorded for this clone. This chain joins TRBV2 and TRBJ1-4; D may be TRBD1 (5 bases). The CDR3 loop spans 13 amino acids. Germline V gene lookup returns CDR1 SNHLY and CDR2 FYNNEI. Deletions cut 8 bases from V and 5 bases from J, with 12 bases between. CDR3 sequence reads: CASHLGGNEKLFF. The CDR3 region has the DNA TGTGCCAGCCACTTGGGGGGGAATGAAAAACTGTTTTTT.

This rearrangement joins TRBV28 to TRBJ1-2; TRBD1 agrees at 7 bases. After removal of 2 bases from V and 4 bases from J, the junction contained 4 bases not matched to a gene. CDR3 length: 14 residues. Germline V gene data show CDR1 as MDHEN and CDR2 as SYDVKM. CDR3 DNA sequence: TGTGCCAGCAGTTTACCCGGACAGGTCTATGGCTACACCTTC. Protein sequence: CASSLPGQVYGYTF.